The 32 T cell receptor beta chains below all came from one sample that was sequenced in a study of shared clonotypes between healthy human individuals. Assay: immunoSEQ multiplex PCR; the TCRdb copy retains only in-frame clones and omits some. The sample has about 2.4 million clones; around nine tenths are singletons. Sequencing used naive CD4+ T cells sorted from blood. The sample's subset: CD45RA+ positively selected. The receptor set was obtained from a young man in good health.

CDR3 coding DNA: TGTGCCAGCAGTTTTGAGGTGGAAACTGAAGCTTTCTTT. Translating it yields CASSFEVETEAFF. V is TRBV6-1 and J is TRBJ1-1; no clear D gene. CDR1 and CDR2 (germline): MNHNS, SASEGT. V gave up 5 bases and J gave up 5 bases, with 12 bases separating them. This CDR3 spans 13 amino acids.

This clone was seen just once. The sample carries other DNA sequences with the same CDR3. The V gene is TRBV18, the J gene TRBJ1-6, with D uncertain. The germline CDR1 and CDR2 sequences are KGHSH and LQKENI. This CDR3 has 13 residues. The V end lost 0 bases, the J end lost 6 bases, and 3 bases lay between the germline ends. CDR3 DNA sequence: TGTGCCAGCTCACCACCGGTTAATTCACCCCTCCACTTT. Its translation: CASSPPVNSPLHF.

The DNA for the CDR3 is TGTGCCAGCAGCCCTCCCGTCGATACGCAGTATTTT. This gives the protein CASSPPVDTQYF. This sequence joins TRBV7-9 and TRBJ2-3; the D is unclear. The length of the CDR3 is 12 residues. V was shortened by 5 bases and J by 6 bases, with 9 bases between the two germline ends. Germline assignment: CDR1 SEHNR and CDR2 FQNEAQ (reference sequence).

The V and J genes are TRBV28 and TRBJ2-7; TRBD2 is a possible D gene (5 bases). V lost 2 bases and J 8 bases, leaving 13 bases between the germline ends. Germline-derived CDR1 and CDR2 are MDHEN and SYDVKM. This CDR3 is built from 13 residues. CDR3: CASSLSGLGKQYF. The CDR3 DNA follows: TGTGCCAGCAGTTTAAGCGGTCTTGGGAAGCAGTACTTC.

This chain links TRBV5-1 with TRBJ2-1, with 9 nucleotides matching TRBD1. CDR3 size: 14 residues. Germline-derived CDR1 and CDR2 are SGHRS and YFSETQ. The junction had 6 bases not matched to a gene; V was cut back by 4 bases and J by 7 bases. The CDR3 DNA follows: TGCGCCAGCAGCGAGGGACAGGGATGGAATGAGCAGTTCTTC. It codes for CASSEGQGWNEQFF.

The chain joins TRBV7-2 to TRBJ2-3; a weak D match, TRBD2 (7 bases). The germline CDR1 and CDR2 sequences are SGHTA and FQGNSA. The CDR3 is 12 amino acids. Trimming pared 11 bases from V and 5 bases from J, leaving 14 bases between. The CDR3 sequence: CAARGAGDTQYF. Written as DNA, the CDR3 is TGTGCCGCCCGGGGGGCGGGAGATACGCAGTATTTT.

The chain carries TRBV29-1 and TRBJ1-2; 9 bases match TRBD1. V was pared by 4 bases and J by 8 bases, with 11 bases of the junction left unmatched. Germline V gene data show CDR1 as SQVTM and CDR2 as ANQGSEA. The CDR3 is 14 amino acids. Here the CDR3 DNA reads TGCAGCGTTGTGACCGGGACAGGGATCCGAGGCTACACCTTC. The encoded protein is CSVVTGTGIRGYTF.

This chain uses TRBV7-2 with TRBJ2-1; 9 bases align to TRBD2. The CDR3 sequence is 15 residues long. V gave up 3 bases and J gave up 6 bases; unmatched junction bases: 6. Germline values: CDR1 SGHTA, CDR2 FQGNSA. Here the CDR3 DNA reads TGTGCCAGCAGCTTTGAAGCGGGGGGAGGCAATGAGCAGTTCTTC. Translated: CASSFEAGGGNEQFF.

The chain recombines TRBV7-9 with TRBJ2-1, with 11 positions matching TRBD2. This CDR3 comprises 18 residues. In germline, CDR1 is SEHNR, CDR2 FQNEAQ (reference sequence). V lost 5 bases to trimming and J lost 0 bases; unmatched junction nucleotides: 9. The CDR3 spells CASSPGLADKNSYNEQFF. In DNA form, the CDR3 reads TGTGCCAGCAGCCCGGGACTAGCGGATAAAAACTCCTACAATGAGCAGTTCTTC.

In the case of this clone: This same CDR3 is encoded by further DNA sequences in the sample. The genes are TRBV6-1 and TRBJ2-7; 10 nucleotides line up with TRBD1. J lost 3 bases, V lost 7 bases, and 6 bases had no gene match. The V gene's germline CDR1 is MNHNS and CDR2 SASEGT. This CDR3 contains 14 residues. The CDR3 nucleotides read TGTGCCAGCAAGAGGACAGGGGGTCTCTACGAGCAGTACTTC. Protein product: CASKRTGGLYEQYF.

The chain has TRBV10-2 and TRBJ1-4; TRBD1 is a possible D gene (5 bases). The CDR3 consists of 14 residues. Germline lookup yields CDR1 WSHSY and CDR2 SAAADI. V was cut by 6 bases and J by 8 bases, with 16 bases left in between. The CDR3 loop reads CASRGTDQGEKLFF. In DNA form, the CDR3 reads TGCGCCAGCAGAGGGACCGACCAAGGGGAAAAACTGTTTTTT.

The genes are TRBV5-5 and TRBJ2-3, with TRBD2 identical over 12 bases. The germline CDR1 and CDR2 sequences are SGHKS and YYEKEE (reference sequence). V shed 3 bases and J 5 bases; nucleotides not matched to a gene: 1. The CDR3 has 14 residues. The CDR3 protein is CASSSGLAGDTQYF. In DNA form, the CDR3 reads TGTGCCAGCAGCTCGGGACTAGCGGGAGATACGCAGTATTTT.

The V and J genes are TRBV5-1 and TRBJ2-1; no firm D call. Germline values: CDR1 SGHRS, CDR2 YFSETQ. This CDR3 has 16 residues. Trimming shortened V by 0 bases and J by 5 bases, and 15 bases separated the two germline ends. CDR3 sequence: CASSLGGPVANNEQFF. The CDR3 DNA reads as TGCGCCAGCAGCTTGGGGGGTCCGGTGGCAAACAATGAGCAGTTCTTC.

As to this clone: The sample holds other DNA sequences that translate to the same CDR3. The CDR3 spells CAWTRSTDTQYF. The CDR3 DNA reads as TGTGCCTGGACCCGCTCAACGGATACGCAGTATTTT. V and J are TRBV30 and TRBJ2-3; no definite D call. The V end was cut by 4 bases, the J end by 6 bases, with 11 bases between. CDR1 and CDR2 (germline): GTSNPN, SVGIG (reference sequence). The CDR3 has 12 amino acids.

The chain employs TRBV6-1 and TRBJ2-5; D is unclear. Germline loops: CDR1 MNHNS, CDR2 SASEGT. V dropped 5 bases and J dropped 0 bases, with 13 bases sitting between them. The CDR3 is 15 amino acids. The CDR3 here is CASSPRAGYQETQYF. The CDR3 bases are TGTGCCAGCAGTCCAAGGGCCGGATACCAAGAGACCCAGTACTTC.

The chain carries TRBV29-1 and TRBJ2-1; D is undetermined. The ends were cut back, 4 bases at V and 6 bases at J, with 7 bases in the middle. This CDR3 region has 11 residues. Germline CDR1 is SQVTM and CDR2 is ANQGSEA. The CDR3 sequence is CSVGGFNEQFF. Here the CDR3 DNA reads TGCAGCGTTGGGGGTTTCAATGAGCAGTTCTTC.

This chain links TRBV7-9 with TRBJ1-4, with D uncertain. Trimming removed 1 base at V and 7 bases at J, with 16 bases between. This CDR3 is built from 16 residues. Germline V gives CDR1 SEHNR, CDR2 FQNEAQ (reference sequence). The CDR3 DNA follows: TGTGCCAGCAGCTTAGACGGCCAAGGGTCTGGTGAAAAACTGTTTTTT. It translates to CASSLDGQGSGEKLFF.

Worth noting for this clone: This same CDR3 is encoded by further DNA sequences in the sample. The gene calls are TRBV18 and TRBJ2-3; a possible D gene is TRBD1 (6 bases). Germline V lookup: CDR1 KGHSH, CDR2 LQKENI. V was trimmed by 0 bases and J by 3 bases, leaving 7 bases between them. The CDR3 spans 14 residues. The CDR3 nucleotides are TGTGCCAGCTCACCACCGGGGGCGACAGATACGCAGTATTTT. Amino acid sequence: CASSPPGATDTQYF.

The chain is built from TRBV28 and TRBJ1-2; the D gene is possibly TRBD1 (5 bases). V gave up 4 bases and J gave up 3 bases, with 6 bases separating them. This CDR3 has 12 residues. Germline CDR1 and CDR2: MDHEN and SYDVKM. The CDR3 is CASSSQDYGYTF. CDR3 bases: TGTGCCAGCAGTTCACAGGACTATGGCTACACCTTC.

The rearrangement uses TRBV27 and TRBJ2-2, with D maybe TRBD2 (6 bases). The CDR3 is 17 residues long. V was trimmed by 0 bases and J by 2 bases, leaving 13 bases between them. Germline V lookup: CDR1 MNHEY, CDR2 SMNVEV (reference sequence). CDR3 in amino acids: CASSLSGRGLNTGELFF. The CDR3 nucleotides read TGTGCCAGCAGTTTATCGGGGCGGGGCCTTAACACCGGGGAGCTGTTTTTT.

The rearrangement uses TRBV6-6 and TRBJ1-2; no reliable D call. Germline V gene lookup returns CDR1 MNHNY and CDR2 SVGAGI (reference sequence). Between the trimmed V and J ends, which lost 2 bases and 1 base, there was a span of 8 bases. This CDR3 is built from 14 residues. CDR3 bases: TGTGCCAGCAGTTACGGGCACCTTAACTATGGCTACACCTTC. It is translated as CASSYGHLNYGYTF.

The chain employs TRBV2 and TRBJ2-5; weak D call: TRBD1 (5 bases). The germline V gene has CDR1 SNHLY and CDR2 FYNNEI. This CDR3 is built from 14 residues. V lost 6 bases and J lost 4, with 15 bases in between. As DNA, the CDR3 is TGTGCCAGCAGGGCAGGGAACCCCCGAGAGACCCAGTACTTC. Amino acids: CASRAGNPRETQYF.

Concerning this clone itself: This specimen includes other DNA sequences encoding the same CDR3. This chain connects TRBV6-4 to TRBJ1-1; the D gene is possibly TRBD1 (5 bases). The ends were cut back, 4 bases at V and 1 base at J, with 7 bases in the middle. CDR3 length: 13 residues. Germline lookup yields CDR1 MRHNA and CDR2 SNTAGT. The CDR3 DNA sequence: TGTGCCAGCAGTGTCCAGGGGAACACTGAAGCTTTCTTT. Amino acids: CASSVQGNTEAFF.

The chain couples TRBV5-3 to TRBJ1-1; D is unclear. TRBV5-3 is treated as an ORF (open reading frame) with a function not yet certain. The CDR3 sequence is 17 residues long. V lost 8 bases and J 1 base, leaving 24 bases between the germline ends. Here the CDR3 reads CASRIYTRWPSNTEAFF. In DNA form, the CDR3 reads TGTGCCAGCCGAATTTACACGCGGTGGCCCTCGAACACTGAAGCTTTCTTT.

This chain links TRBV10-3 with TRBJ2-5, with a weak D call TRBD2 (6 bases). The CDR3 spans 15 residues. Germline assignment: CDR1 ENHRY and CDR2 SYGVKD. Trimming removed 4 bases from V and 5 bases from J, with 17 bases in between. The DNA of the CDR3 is TGTGCCATCAGTGGTACTAGAGAAGGGAGGGAGACCCAGTACTTC. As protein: CAISGTREGRETQYF.

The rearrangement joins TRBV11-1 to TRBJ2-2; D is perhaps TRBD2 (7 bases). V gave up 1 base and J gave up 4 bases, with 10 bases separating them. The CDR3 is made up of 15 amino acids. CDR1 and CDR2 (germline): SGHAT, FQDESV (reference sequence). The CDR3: CASSLGGGPTGELFF. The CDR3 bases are TGTGCCAGCAGCTTAGGCGGGGGCCCCACCGGGGAGCTGTTTTTT. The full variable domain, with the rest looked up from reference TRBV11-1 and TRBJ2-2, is EAEVAQSPRYKITEKSQAVAFWCDPISGHATLYWYRQILGQGPELLVQFQDESVVDDSQLPKDRFSAERLKGVDSTLKIQPAELGDSAMYLCASSLGGGPTGELFFGEGSRLTVL.

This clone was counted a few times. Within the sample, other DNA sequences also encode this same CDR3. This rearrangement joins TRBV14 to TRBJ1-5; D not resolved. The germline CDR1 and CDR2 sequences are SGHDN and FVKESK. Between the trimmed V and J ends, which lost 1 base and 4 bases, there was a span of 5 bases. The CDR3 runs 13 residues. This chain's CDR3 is CASSQGRNQPQHF. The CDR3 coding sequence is TGTGCCAGCAGCCAAGGGAGGAATCAGCCCCAGCATTTT.

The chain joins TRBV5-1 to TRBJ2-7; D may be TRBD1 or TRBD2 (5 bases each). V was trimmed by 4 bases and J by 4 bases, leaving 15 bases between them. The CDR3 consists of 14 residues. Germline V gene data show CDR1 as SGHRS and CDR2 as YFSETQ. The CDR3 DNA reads TGCGCCAGCAGCACGGGACCGTCGAGGTACGAGCAGTACTTC. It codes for CASSTGPSRYEQYF.

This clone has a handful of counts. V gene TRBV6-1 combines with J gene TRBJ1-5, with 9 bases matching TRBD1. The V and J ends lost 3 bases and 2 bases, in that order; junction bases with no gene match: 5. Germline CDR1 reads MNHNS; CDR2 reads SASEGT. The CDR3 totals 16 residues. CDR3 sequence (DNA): TGTGCCAGCAGTGACGGGACAGGGCGGGGCAATCAGCCCCAGCATTTT. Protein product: CASSDGTGRGNQPQHF.

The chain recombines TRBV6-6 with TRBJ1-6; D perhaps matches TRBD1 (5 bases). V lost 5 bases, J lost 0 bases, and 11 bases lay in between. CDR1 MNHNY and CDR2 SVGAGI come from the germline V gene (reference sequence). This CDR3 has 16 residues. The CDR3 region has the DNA TGTGCCAGCAGTCCGCGACAGAGCTCCTATAATTCACCCCTCCACTTT. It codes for CASSPRQSSYNSPLHF.

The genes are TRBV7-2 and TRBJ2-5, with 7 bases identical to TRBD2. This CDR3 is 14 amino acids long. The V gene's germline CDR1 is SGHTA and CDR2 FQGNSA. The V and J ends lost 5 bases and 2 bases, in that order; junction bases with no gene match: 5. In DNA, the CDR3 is TGTGCCAGCAGCGACGGCGGGGGACAAGAGACCCAGTACTTC. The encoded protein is CASSDGGGQETQYF.

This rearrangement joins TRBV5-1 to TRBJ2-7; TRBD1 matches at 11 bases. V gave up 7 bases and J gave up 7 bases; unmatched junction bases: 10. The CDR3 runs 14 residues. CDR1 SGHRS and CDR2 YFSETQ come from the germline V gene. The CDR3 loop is CASSIGQGAGEQYF. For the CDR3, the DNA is TGCGCCAGCTCCATAGGACAGGGGGCAGGGGAGCAGTACTTC.